The T cell receptor beta chain described here comes from a study of tumor and adjacent non-tumor tissue in lung cancer. A word on this clonotype: Its cognate antigen is unknown. This may arise from a read error, as a much more abundant clone is one base away.

Whole-study results and caveats: In normal lung, the top 100 clones were significantly more dominant than in tumor. Tumor tissue had significantly higher TCR diversity than normal lung.

This sample's RNA came from whole unsorted tissue. Distant lung tissue was collected more than 3 cm away from the tumor edge. CDR3 length: 13 residues. CDR1 and CDR2 (germline): DFQATT, SNEGSKA (reference sequence). Three rounds of nested PCR, following a modified ARM-PCR protocol, produced the TCRbeta library. TCRdb called the multiplex PCR reads again in MiXCR, with one record for every CDR3 protein. The repertoire holds fewer than 90,000 distinct CDR3 sequences, with roughly 77% as singletons. The chain links TRBV20-1 to TRBJ2-5, with 8 positions matching TRBD1. Sequenced sample: distant non-tumor lung tissue. This TCR was recovered from a woman aged 45-59 years with non-small cell lung cancer. This CDR3 reads CGARQGSGETQYF. The CDR3 nucleotides read TGCGGTGCTAGACAGGGGTCTGGAGAGACCCAGTACTTC.